This T cell receptor (beta chain) stems from a study of blood T cell repertoires in COVID-19. The overall study: The study drew acute and convalescent COVID-19 samples from the United States, Italy and Spain.

The repertoire was sequenced with immunoSEQ multiplex PCR; TCRdb's copy has only in-frame clones and lacks some. Of fewer than 250,000 clones listed, over 75% are singletons. The TCR comes from a woman in her 30s who had been exposed to COVID-19. The sequencing sample was made of PBMCs or T cells enriched from blood (not recorded which).

In nucleotides, the CDR3 is TGCAGCGTCCGGGACAGCGTCTACGAGCAGTACTTC. Translation gives CSVRDSVYEQYF. The chain employs TRBV29-1 and TRBJ2-7, with 7 positions matching TRBD1. From germline, CDR1 is SQVTM and CDR2 ANQGSEA. There are 12 residues in the CDR3. Germline trimming cut 6 bases from V and 3 bases from J; bases unmatched to any gene: 5.